The sequence of this TCR beta chain was determined in a study of regulatory T cells in long-lasting Graves disease. Library construction for TCR beta used iRepertoire HTBI primers and Arm-PCR of CDR3 regions. In TCRdb, the multiplex PCR reads were re-called with MiXCR into one record per CDR3 protein. The sample includes roughly 430,000 distinct CDR3 sequences, around 17% of them seen just once. Germline V gene data show CDR1 as SGDLS and CDR2 as YYNGEE. The CDR3 has 15 residues. With V trimmed by 4 bases and J by 5 bases, 11 bases remained unmatched. Time point reported: newly diagnosed GD, antithyroid drugs for less than 3 months. The TCR library was made from RNA extracted from PBMCs. These data were also filed under a second study, of T cells in Graves' hyperthyroidism and ophthalmopathy.

V is TRBV9 and J is TRBJ2-7; 8 nucleotides agree with TRBD2. The sequence derives from a woman aged 25 to 39 with Graves disease. Sequenced here: peripheral blood mononuclear cells (PBMCs), sampled at new diagnosis, from a patient treated with antithyroid drugs. The CDR3 sequence: CASSPKAGVSDEQYF. The CDR3 nucleotides are TGTGCCAGCAGCCCGAAAGCGGGAGTGTCCGACGAGCAGTACTTC.